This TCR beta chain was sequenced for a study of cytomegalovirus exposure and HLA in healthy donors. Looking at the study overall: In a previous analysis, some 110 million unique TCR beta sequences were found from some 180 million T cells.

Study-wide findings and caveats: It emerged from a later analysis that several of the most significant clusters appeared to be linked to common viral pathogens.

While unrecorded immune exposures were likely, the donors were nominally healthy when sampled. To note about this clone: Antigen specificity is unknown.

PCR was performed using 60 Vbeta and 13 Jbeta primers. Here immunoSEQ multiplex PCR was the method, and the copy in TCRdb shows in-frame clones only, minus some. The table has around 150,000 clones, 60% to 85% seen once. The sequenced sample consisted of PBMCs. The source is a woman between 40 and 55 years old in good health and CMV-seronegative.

CDR3 amino acids: CASSETLGTGAVYEQYF. The CDR3, as DNA: TGTGCCAGCAGTGAAACACTCGGGACAGGGGCAGTCTACGAGCAGTACTTC. V and J are TRBV25-1 and TRBJ2-7; 10 nucleotides match TRBD1. The trim removed 2 bases at V and 3 bases at J, leaving 10 bases unmatched. Germline values: CDR1 MGHDK, CDR2 SYGVNS. CDR3 length: 17 residues.